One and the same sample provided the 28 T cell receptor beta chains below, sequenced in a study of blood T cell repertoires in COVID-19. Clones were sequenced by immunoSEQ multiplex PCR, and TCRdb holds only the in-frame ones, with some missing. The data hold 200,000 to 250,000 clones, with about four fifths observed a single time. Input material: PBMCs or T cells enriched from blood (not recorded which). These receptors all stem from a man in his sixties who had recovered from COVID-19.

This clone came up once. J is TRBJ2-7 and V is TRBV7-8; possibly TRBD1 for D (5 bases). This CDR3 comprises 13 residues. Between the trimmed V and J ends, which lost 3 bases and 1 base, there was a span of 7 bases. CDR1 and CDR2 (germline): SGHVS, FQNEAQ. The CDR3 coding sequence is TGTGCCAGCAGCTTTTCAGGGTCCTACGAGCAGTACTTC. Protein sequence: CASSFSGSYEQYF. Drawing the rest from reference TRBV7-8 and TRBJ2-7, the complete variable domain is GAGVSQSPRYKVAKRGQDVALRCDPISGHVSLFWYQQALGQGPEFLTYFQNEAQLDKSGLPSDRFFAERPEGSVSTLKIQRTQQEDSAVYLCASSFSGSYEQYFGPGTRLTVT.

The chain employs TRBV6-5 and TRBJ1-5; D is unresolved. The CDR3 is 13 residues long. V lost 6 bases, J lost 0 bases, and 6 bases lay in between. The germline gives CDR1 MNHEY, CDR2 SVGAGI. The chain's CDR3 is CASRSYSNQPQHF. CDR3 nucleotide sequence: TGTGCCAGCAGGAGCTATAGCAATCAGCCCCAGCATTTT.

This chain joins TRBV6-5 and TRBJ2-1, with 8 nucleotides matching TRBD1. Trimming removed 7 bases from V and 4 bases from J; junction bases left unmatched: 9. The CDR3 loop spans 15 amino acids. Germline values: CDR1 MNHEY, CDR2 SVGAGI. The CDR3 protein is CASKWQGATYNEQFF. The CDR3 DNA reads TGTGCCAGCAAGTGGCAGGGGGCCACATACAATGAGCAGTTCTTC.

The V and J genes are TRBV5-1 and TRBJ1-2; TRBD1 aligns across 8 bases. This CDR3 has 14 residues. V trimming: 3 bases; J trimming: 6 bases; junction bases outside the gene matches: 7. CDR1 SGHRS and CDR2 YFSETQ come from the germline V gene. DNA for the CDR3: TGCGCCAGCAGCTCCCAACAGGGGGAGAATGGCTACACCTTC. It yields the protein CASSSQQGENGYTF.

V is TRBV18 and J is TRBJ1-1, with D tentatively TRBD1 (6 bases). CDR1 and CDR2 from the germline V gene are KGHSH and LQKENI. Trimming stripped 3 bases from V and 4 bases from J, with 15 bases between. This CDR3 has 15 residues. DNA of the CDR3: TGTGCCAGCTCACCGCAGGGCTCGGACAGCACTGAAGCTTTCTTT. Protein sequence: CASSPQGSDSTEAFF.

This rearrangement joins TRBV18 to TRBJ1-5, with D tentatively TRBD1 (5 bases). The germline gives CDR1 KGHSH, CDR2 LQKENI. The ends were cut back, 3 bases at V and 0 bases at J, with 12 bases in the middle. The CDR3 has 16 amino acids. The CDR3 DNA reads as TGTGCCAGCTCACCCCCGGGGGGGTATAGCAATCAGCCCCAGCATTTT. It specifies CASSPPGGYSNQPQHF.

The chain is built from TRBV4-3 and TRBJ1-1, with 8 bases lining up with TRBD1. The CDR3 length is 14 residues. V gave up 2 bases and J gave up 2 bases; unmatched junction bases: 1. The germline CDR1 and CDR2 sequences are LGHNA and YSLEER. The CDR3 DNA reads TGCGCCAGCAGCCAACAGGGGGCAAACACTGAAGCTTTCTTT. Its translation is CASSQQGANTEAFF.

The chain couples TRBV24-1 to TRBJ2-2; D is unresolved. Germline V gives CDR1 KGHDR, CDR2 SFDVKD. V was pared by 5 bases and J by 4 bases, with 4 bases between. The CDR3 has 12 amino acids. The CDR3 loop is CATSASTGELFF. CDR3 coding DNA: TGTGCCACCAGTGCTAGCACCGGGGAGCTGTTTTTT.

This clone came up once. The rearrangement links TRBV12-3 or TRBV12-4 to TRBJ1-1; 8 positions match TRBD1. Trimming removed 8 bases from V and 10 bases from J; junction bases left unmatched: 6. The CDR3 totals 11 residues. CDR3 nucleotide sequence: TGTGCCAGCGGGAAGGGACAGGTAGCTTTCTTT. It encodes CASGKGQVAFF.

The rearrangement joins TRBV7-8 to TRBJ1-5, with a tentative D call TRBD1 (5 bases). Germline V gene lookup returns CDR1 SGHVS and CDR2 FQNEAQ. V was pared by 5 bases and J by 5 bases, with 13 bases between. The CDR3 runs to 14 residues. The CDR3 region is CASSPRDFYQPQHF. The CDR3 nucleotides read TGTGCCAGCAGCCCCCGGGACTTCTATCAGCCCCAGCATTTT.

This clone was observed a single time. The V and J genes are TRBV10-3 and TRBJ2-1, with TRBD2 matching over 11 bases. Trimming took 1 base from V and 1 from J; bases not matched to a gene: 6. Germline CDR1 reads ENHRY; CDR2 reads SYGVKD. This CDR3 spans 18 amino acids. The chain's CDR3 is CAISEFSGGAGSYNEQFF. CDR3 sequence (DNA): TGTGCCATCAGTGAGTTTAGCGGGGGGGCCGGGTCCTACAATGAGCAGTTCTTC.

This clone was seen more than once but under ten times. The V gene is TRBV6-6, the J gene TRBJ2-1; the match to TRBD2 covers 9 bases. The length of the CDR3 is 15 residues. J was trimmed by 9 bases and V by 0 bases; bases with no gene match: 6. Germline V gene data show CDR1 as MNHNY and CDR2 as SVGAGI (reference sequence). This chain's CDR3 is CASSYSAGGLIEQFF. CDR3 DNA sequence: TGTGCCAGCAGTTACTCCGCGGGGGGGCTCATTGAGCAGTTCTTC.

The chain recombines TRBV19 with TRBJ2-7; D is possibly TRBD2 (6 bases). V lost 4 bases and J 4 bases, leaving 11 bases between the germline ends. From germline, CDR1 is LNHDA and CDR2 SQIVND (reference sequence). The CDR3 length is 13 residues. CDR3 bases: TGTGCCAGTAGTAGGGCAGGGAGGTACGAGCAGTACTTC. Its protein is CASSRAGRYEQYF.

CDR3 amino acids: CASSLSTGPHGYTF. CDR3 DNA: TGTGCCAGCAGCCTTTCCACAGGGCCCCATGGCTACACCTTC. The chain combines TRBV5-4 with TRBJ1-2, with D possibly matching TRBD1 (6 bases). The CDR3 runs to 14 residues. The germline V gene encodes CDR1 SGHNT and CDR2 YYREEE (reference sequence). V was trimmed by 4 bases and J by 6 bases, leaving 16 bases between them.

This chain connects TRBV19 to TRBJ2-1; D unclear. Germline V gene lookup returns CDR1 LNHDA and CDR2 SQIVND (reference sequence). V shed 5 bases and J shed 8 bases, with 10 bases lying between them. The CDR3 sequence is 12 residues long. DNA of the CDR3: TGTGCCAGTAGTCTTAGCCGATATGAGCAGTTCTTC. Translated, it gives CASSLSRYEQFF.

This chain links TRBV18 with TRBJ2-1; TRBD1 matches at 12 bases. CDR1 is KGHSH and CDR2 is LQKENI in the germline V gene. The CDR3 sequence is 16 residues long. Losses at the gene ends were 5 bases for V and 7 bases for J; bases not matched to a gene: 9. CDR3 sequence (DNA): TGTGCCAGCTCAAGCTCCGGGACAGGGGGCTGGAATGAGCAGTTCTTC. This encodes CASSSSGTGGWNEQFF.

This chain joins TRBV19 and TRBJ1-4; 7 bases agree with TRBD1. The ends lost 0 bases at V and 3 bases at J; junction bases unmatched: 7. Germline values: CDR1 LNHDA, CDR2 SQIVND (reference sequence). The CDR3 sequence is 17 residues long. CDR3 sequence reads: CASSIEGTDFSNEKLFF. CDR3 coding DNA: TGTGCCAGTAGTATAGAGGGGACAGATTTCTCTAATGAAAAACTGTTTTTT.

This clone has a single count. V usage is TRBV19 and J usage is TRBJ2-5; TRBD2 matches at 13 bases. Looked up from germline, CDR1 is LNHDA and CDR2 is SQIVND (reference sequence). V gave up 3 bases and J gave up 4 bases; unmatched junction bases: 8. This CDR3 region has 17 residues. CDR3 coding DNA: TGTGCCAGTAGTATCACTAGCGGGGGGGCCATCGGAGAGACCCAGTACTTC. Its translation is CASSITSGGAIGETQYF. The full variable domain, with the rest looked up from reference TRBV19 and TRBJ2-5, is DGGITQSPKYLFRKEGQNVTLSCEQNLNHDAMYWYRQDPGQGLRLIYYSQIVNDFQKGDIAEGYSVSREKKESFPLTVTSAQKNPTAFYLCASSITSGGAIGETQYFGPGTRLLVL.

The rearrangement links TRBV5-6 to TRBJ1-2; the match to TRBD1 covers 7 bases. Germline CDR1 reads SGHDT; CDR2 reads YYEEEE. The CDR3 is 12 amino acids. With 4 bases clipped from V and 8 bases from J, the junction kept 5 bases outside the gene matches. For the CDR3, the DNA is TGTGCCAGCAGCATTGGGACAGAGGGCTACACCTTC. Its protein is CASSIGTEGYTF.

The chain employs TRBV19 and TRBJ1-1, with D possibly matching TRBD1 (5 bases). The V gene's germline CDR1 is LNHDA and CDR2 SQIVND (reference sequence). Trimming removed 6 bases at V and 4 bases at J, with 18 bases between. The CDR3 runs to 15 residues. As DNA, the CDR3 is TGTGCCAGTAGCTTGGGGGGGGGAAGAGGCACTGAAGCTTTCTTT. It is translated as CASSLGGGRGTEAFF.

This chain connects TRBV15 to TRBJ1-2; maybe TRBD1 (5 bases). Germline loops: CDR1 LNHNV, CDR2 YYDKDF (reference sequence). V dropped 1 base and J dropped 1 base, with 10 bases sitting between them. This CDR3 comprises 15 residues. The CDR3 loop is CATSRGAGNNYGYTF. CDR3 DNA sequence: TGTGCCACCAGCAGAGGGGCAGGGAATAACTATGGCTACACCTTC. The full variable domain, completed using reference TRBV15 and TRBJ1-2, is DAMVIQNPRYQVTQFGKPVTLSCSQTLNHNVMYWYQQKSSQAPKLLFHYYDKDFNNEADTPDNFQSRRPNTSFCFLDIRSPGLGDTAMYLCATSRGAGNNYGYTFGSGTRLTVV.

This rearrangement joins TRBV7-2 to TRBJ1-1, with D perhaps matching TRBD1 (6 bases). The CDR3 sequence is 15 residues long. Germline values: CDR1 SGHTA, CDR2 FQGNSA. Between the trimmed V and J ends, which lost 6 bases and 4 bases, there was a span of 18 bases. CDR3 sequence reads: CASRPGDFMSTEAFF. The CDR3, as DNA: TGTGCCAGCAGACCAGGGGATTTCATGAGCACTGAAGCTTTCTTT.

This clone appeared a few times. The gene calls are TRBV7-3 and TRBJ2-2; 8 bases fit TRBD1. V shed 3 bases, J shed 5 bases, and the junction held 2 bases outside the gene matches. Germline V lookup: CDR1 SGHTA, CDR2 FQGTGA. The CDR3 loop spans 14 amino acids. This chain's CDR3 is CASSFNRGTGELFF. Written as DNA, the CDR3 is TGTGCCAGCAGCTTCAACAGGGGGACCGGGGAGCTGTTTTTT.

In DNA form, the CDR3 reads TGTGCCAGCTCACGCCGGCTTACAGGGGAGGACTATGGCTACACCTTC. Translating it yields CASSRRLTGEDYGYTF. V is TRBV18 and J is TRBJ1-2; TRBD1 matches 7 bases. The CDR3 extends over 16 amino acids. Germline V lookup: CDR1 KGHSH, CDR2 LQKENI. V dropped 4 bases and J dropped 3; count of bases not matched to a gene: 11.

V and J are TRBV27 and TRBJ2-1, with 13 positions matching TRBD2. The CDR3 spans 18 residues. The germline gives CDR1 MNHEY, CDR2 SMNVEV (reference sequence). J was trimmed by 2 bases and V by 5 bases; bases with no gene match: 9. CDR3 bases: TGTGCCAGCAGTCTAAACGGACTAGCGGGGGACGCCTACAATGAGCAGTTCTTC. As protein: CASSLNGLAGDAYNEQFF.

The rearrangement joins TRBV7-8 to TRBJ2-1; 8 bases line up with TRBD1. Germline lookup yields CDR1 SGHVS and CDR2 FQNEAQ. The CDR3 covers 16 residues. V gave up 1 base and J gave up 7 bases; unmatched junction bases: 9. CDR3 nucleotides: TGTGCCAGCAGCTTAGACGGGCAGGGGGCGCGGAATGAGCAGTTCTTC. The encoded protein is CASSLDGQGARNEQFF. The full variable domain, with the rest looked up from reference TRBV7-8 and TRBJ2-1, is GAGVSQSPRYKVAKRGQDVALRCDPISGHVSLFWYQQALGQGPEFLTYFQNEAQLDKSGLPSDRFFAERPEGSVSTLKIQRTQQEDSAVYLCASSLDGQGARNEQFFGPGTRLTVL.

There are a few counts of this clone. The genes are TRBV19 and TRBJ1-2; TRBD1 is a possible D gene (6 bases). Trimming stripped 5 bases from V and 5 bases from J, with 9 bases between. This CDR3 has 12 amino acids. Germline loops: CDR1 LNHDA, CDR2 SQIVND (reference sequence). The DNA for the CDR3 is TGTGCCAGTAGTCAGGGGATGTATGGCTACACCTTC. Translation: CASSQGMYGYTF.

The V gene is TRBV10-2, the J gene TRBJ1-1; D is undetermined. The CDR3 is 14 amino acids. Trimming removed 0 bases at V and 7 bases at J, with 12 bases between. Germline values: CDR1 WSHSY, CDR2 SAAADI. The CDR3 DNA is TGCGCCAGCAGTGAGTCGAGTGGTGGGAGTGAAGCTTTCTTT. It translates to CASSESSGGSEAFF.